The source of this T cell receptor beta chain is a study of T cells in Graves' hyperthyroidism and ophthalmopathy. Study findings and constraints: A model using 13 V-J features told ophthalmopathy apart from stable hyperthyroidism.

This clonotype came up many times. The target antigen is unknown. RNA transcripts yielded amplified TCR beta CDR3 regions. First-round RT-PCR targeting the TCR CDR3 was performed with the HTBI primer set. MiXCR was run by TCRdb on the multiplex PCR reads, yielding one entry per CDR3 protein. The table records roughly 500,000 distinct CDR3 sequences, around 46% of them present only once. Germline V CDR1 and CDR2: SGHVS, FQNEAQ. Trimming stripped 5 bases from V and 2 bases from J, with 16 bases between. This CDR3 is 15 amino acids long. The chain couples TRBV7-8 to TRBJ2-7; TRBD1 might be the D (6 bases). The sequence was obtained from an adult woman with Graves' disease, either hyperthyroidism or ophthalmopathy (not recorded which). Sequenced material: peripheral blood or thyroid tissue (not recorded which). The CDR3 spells CASSRNRDITYEQYF. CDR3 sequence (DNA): TGTGCCAGCAGCCGGAACCGGGACATCACCTACGAGCAGTACTTC. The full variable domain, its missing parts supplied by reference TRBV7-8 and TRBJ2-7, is GAGVSQSPRYKVAKRGQDVALRCDPISGHVSLFWYQQALGQGPEFLTYFQNEAQLDKSGLPSDRFFAERPEGSVSTLKIQRTQQEDSAVYLCASSRNRDITYEQYFGPGTRLTVT.